These 30 T cell receptor beta chains originate from one sample sequenced in a study of T-cell memory formation after mild COVID-19. TCRdb reprocessed the 5' RACE reads via MiXCR and lists one record per CDR3 protein. The sample includes hundreds of thousands of distinct CDR3 sequences, less than 25% seen only once; the top ten take around 9.2%. The sample was PBMCs or a T cell subset sorted from them (not recorded which). All receptors come from an adult woman who had mild COVID-19 (a few samples of this study predate the infection). Cell type and time point are not known.

The chain employs TRBV11-1 and TRBJ2-1; D may be TRBD1 (6 bases). The germline V gene has CDR1 SGHAT and CDR2 FQDESV (reference sequence). V lost 5 bases, J lost 0 bases, and 14 bases lay in between. This CDR3 comprises 16 residues. CDR3 sequence (DNA): TGTGCCAGCAGCGCACAGGGCCCCAGCTCCTACAATGAGCAGTTCTTC. Residues: CASSAQGPSSYNEQFF.

This clonotype was recorded a few times. This chain uses TRBV4-1 with TRBJ2-3, with 9 nucleotides matching TRBD2. This CDR3 is built from 15 residues. The V gene's germline CDR1 is MGHRA and CDR2 YSYEKL. J gave up 3 bases and V 2 bases, and 3 bases lay outside the gene matches. CDR3 nucleotide sequence: TGCGCCAGCAGCCAAATCGCGGGGGGGACAGATACGCAGTATTTT. Residues: CASSQIAGGTDTQYF.

This sequence joins TRBV9 and TRBJ1-1; 9 bases fit TRBD1. Germline V CDR1 and CDR2: SGDLS, YYNGEE. J was trimmed by 5 bases and V by 3 bases; bases with no gene match: 8. The CDR3 has 15 amino acids. CDR3 residues: CASSAEQGAGTEAFF. In nucleotides, the CDR3 is TGTGCCAGCAGCGCAGAACAGGGGGCAGGGACTGAAGCTTTCTTT.

The gene calls are TRBV5-5 and TRBJ1-5; a possible D gene is TRBD1 (6 bases). The CDR3 is 15 residues long. Germline assignment: CDR1 SGHKS and CDR2 YYEKEE (reference sequence). Trimming removed 4 bases at V and 0 bases at J, with 11 bases between. The CDR3 here is CASSRGHISNQPQHF. Written as DNA, the CDR3 is TGTGCCAGCAGCCGGGGACACATTAGCAATCAGCCCCAGCATTTT.

This clonotype was picked up a small number of times. This chain links TRBV13 with TRBJ1-4; D not resolved. The length of the CDR3 is 14 residues. V was pared by 5 bases and J by 8 bases, with 15 bases between. Germline CDR1 and CDR2: PRHDT and FYEKMQ (reference sequence). This chain's CDR3 is CASSPPDGGEKLFF. The CDR3 DNA follows: TGTGCCAGCAGCCCCCCCGACGGAGGGGAAAAACTGTTTTTT.

The rearrangement uses TRBV6-5 and TRBJ2-2; the D is unclear. The CDR3 consists of 15 residues. The V end was cut by 4 bases, the J end by 6 bases, with 15 bases between. The germline V gene encodes CDR1 MNHEY and CDR2 SVGAGI. The CDR3 here is CASSFQVSAAGELFF. DNA for the CDR3: TGTGCCAGCAGTTTCCAAGTGTCGGCAGCCGGGGAGCTGTTTTTT.

In this sample, this clonotype turned up a few times. The chain has TRBV6-6 and TRBJ2-5, with TRBD2 identical over 8 bases. The CDR3 runs 17 residues. Germline assignment: CDR1 MNHNY and CDR2 SVGAGI (reference sequence). With 0 bases clipped from V and 3 bases from J, the junction kept 9 bases outside the gene matches. DNA for the CDR3: TGTGCCAGCAGTTACTCGAGTAGGCGGGGGGCAAAAGAGACCCAGTACTTC. Residues: CASSYSSRRGAKETQYF.

This clonotype was counted many times. This rearrangement joins TRBV7-9 to TRBJ2-5, with 15 bases identical to TRBD2. V lost 4 bases and J lost 1; bases outside the gene matches: 7. CDR1 and CDR2 (germline): SEHNR, FQNEAQ (reference sequence). This CDR3 comprises 18 residues. The CDR3 DNA is TGTGCCAGCAGCTCCCCGGGACTAGCGGGGGGAAGCCAAGAGACCCAGTACTTC. It specifies CASSSPGLAGGSQETQYF.

J is TRBJ1-1 and V is TRBV15; TRBD1 matches 12 bases. With V trimmed by 4 bases and J by 8 bases, 8 bases remained unmatched. Germline V gene lookup returns CDR1 LNHNV and CDR2 YYDKDF (reference sequence). The CDR3 extends over 15 amino acids. The chain's CDR3 is CATSIRGQGAREAFF. The CDR3 region has the DNA TGTGCCACCAGCATTAGGGGACAGGGGGCGCGGGAAGCTTTCTTT.

The chain links TRBV28 to TRBJ2-6, with D possibly TRBD1 on 5 matching bases. Looked up from germline, CDR1 is MDHEN and CDR2 is SYDVKM. The CDR3 has 15 amino acids. Trimming removed 6 bases at V and 2 bases at J, with 11 bases between. The CDR3 protein is CASSRAGTGANVLTF. For the CDR3, the DNA is TGTGCCAGCAGCAGGGCAGGGACTGGGGCCAACGTCCTGACTTTC.

The J gene is TRBJ1-1, the V gene TRBV19, with D possibly being TRBD1 (5 bases). The CDR3 runs to 18 residues. Germline CDR1 and CDR2: LNHDA and SQIVND (reference sequence). V was clipped by 2 bases and J by 3 bases, with 22 bases between them. As DNA, the CDR3 is TGTGCCAGTAGTATATCTCTCTGGGGGGGACCGGGGGACACTGAAGCTTTCTTT. Amino acids: CASSISLWGGPGDTEAFF.

This clonotype was detected only a few times. The chain couples TRBV6-6 to TRBJ1-1; D not resolved. Germline CDR1 MNHNY, CDR2 SVGAGI (reference sequence). The V and J ends lost 2 bases and 0 bases respectively, with 10 bases between them. The CDR3 extends over 15 amino acids. This CDR3 reads CASSYGRGLNTEAFF. DNA of the CDR3: TGTGCCAGCAGTTACGGTCGTGGCTTGAACACTGAAGCTTTCTTT.

The CDR3 loop is CASSQERDRDTLTDTQYF. CDR3 coding DNA: TGCGCCAGCAGTCAAGAACGGGACAGGGATACCCTCACAGATACGCAGTATTTT. The chain has TRBV23-1 and TRBJ2-3; TRBD1 agrees at 9 bases. TRBV23-1 is designated an ORF whose function remains uncertain. Losses at the gene ends were 2 bases for V and 2 bases for J; bases not matched to a gene: 11. This CDR3 spans 18 amino acids.

The sample holds many counts of this clonotype. This chain joins TRBV18 and TRBJ2-7; D gene unclear. Germline CDR1 is KGHSH and CDR2 is LQKENI. The CDR3 runs to 13 residues. Between the trimmed V and J ends, which lost 0 bases and 1 base, there was a span of 4 bases. The CDR3 spells CASSPPGSYEQYF. DNA of the CDR3: TGTGCCAGCTCACCACCGGGTTCCTACGAGCAGTACTTC.

The V and J genes are TRBV11-2 and TRBJ2-1; the match to TRBD1 covers 11 bases. CDR3 length: 15 residues. Trimming at V came to 5 bases and at J to 4 bases, leaving 4 bases not matched to a gene. From germline, CDR1 is SGHAT and CDR2 FQNNGV. This chain's CDR3 is CASSPDRGRYNEQFF. CDR3 DNA sequence: TGTGCCAGCAGCCCGGACAGGGGGCGTTACAATGAGCAGTTCTTC.

The rearrangement uses TRBV9 and TRBJ2-2; 10 bases line up with TRBD2. The germline CDR1 and CDR2 sequences are SGDLS and YYNGEE. The CDR3 has 15 residues. V shed 3 bases, J shed 4 bases, and the junction held 3 bases outside the gene matches. The CDR3 protein is CASSGTSGSTGELFF. The CDR3 bases are TGTGCCAGCAGCGGGACTAGCGGTAGCACCGGGGAGCTGTTTTTT. Using reference TRBV9 and TRBJ2-2 for the parts outside the CDR3, the full variable domain is DSGVTQTPKHLITATGQRVTLRCSPRSGDLSVYWYQQSLDQGLQFLIQYYNGEERAKGNILERFSAQQFPDLHSELNLSSLELGDSALYFCASSGTSGSTGELFFGEGSRLTVL.

The chain has TRBV10-3 and TRBJ2-3; 7 nucleotides align to TRBD1. V gave up 3 bases and J gave up 5 bases; unmatched junction bases: 8. The germline CDR1 and CDR2 sequences are ENHRY and SYGVKD. The CDR3 is made up of 15 amino acids. This CDR3 is CAISEGGGFKDTQYF. As DNA, the CDR3 is TGTGCCATCAGTGAAGGGGGCGGATTCAAAGATACGCAGTATTTT.

The V gene is TRBV2, the J gene TRBJ2-7; 10 bases map to TRBD1. V dropped 6 bases and J dropped 6; count of bases not matched to a gene: 5. This CDR3 is 13 amino acids long. Germline CDR1 and CDR2: SNHLY and FYNNEI. The CDR3 reads CASSLDRGAEQYF. The CDR3 DNA reads as TGTGCCAGCAGCCTGGACAGGGGGGCCGAGCAGTACTTC.

This clonotype was seen more than once but under ten times. V usage is TRBV5-1 and J usage is TRBJ2-7; 7 bases match TRBD1. J gave up 3 bases and V 1 base, and 10 bases lay outside the gene matches. Germline assignment: CDR1 SGHRS and CDR2 YFSETQ. There are 16 residues in the CDR3. DNA for the CDR3: TGCGCCAGCAGCTTGCGGGACAGAGTCGGCGGCTACGAGCAGTACTTC. Its protein product is CASSLRDRVGGYEQYF.

The CDR3 region has the DNA TGTGCCAGCAGCCAAGCCCGGGACAGAGGACAGTTCTTC. Encoded protein: CASSQARDRGQFF. The chain combines TRBV3-1 with TRBJ2-1; TRBD1 aligns across 7 bases. Germline V gene sequence: CDR1 LGHDT, CDR2 YNNKEL (reference sequence). This CDR3 is built from 13 residues. Trimming removed 1 base from V and 13 bases from J; junction bases left unmatched: 7.

The chain uses TRBV20-1 and TRBJ2-7, with D perhaps matching TRBD1 (5 bases). CDR1 is DFQATT and CDR2 is SNEGSKA in the germline V gene (reference sequence). Trimming cost V 3 bases and J 3 bases, with 9 bases left between them. The CDR3 sequence is 12 residues long. This CDR3 reads CSARGQFYEQYF. The CDR3 nucleotides read TGCAGTGCTAGGGGGCAGTTCTACGAGCAGTACTTC.

In this sample, this clonotype turned up a few times. The rearrangement uses TRBV6-5 and TRBJ1-5; D remains unclear. With 5 bases removed from V and 5 bases from J, the gap between germline ends came to 19 bases. The CDR3 consists of 16 residues. Germline CDR1 is MNHEY and CDR2 is SVGAGI. Here the CDR3 DNA reads TGTGCCAGCAGTAAACTTAGCCGAGGGCGATATCAGCCCCAGCATTTT. As protein: CASSKLSRGRYQPQHF.

The V and J genes are TRBV15 and TRBJ2-2, with TRBD2 matching over 8 bases. After removal of 8 bases from V and 2 bases from J, the junction contained 10 bases not matched to a gene. This CDR3 region has 16 residues. Germline V gene data show CDR1 as LNHNV and CDR2 as YYDKDF (reference sequence). CDR3 loop: CATQGLAGLNTGELFF. CDR3 DNA: TGTGCCACCCAGGGGCTAGCGGGCCTAAACACCGGGGAGCTGTTTTTT.

The chain is built from TRBV7-3 and TRBJ2-3; D is tentatively TRBD1 or TRBD2 (7 bases each). Trimming shortened V by 5 bases and J by 2 bases, and 17 bases separated the two germline ends. Looked up from germline, CDR1 is SGHTA and CDR2 is FQGTGA. This CDR3 is 16 amino acids long. Here the CDR3 DNA reads TGTGCCAGCAGCCTCCCCCAGGGGGGGCACACAGATACGCAGTATTTT. It specifies CASSLPQGGHTDTQYF.

In this sample, this clonotype turned up a few times. The chain recombines TRBV5-5 with TRBJ1-5; D unclear. V gave up 4 bases and J gave up 1 base, with 15 bases separating them. From germline, CDR1 is SGHKS and CDR2 YYEKEE (reference sequence). The CDR3 is 16 amino acids. The CDR3 coding sequence is TGTGCCAGCAGCCTTGCAGGTCAACTAAGCAATCAGCCCCAGCATTTT. Residues: CASSLAGQLSNQPQHF.

V and J are TRBV4-1 and TRBJ2-3; 10 bases fit TRBD2. CDR1 and CDR2 from the germline V gene are MGHRA and YSYEKL. The ends lost 4 bases at V and 4 bases at J; junction bases unmatched: 5. The CDR3 has 15 amino acids. DNA of the CDR3: TGCGCCAGCAGCCCCCGAGCGGGGGGGCCAGATACGCAGTATTTT. Amino acid sequence: CASSPRAGGPDTQYF.

This clonotype has only a few counts. The chain joins TRBV11-1 to TRBJ2-7; TRBD2 is a possible D gene (6 bases). The germline CDR1 and CDR2 sequences are SGHAT and FQDESV (reference sequence). The CDR3 has 14 amino acids. Trimming shortened V by 4 bases and J by 4 bases, and 14 bases separated the two germline ends. The CDR3 protein is CASSSLDYIYEQYF. CDR3 nucleotides: TGTGCCAGCAGCTCCTTGGACTATATTTACGAGCAGTACTTC.

This clonotype showed up just a few times. The J gene is TRBJ2-2, the V gene TRBV29-1; TRBD1 matches 8 bases. Germline V CDR1 and CDR2: SQVTM, ANQGSEA. V was pared by 5 bases and J by 1 base, with 6 bases of the junction left unmatched. CDR3 length: 15 amino acids. The DNA for the CDR3 is TGCAGCGTTCGTACCGGGACAGGGAACACCGGGGAGCTGTTTTTT. It codes for CSVRTGTGNTGELFF.

V gene TRBV29-1 combines with J gene TRBJ1-3; D remains ambiguous. This CDR3 spans 14 amino acids. V lost 5 bases to trimming and J lost 3 bases, with 14 bases between them. CDR1 is SQVTM and CDR2 is ANQGSEA in the germline V gene. This chain's CDR3 is CSVYPGSGGNTIYF. The CDR3 DNA is TGCAGCGTTTATCCGGGATCTGGTGGAAACACCATATATTTT.

J is TRBJ2-7 and V is TRBV10-3; the match to TRBD2 covers 11 bases. The ends lost 6 bases at V and 2 bases at J; junction bases unmatched: 9. Germline V gives CDR1 ENHRY, CDR2 SYGVKD. CDR3 size: 16 residues. The CDR3 reads CAISDPGTSGTYEQYF. The CDR3 DNA is TGTGCCATCAGCGACCCCGGGACTAGCGGTACCTACGAGCAGTACTTC.